These T cell receptor beta chains were read from a single sample in a study of blood T cell repertoires in COVID-19. The data were produced by immunoSEQ multiplex PCR, yet TCRdb's version contains in-frame clones alone and is incomplete. Of around 290,000 clones listed, around 89% are singletons. Sequencing used peripheral blood. The receptors shown here come from a man aged 35 to 55 with acute or convalescent COVID-19. Each CDR3 is given with its conserved first and last residue. A D gene is named only where the DNA matches it firmly. Clone size, where shown, is once, few, many, or a class for clones that have expanded.

D gene	V gene	J gene	clone size	CDR3 protein	CDR3 DNA
.	TRBV6-6	TRBJ1-2	.	CASSRPPRENGYTF	TGTGCCAGCAGCCGCCCTCCCAGGGAAAACGGCTACACCTTC
.	TRBV10-2	TRBJ2-7	once	CASKQTTYEQYF	TGCGCCAGCAAACAGACAACCTACGAGCAGTACTTC
TRBD1	TRBV5-1	TRBJ2-7	once	CASSLTGGSSYEQYF	TGCGCCAGCAGCCTTACAGGGGGAAGCTCCTACGAGCAGTACTTC
.	TRBV12-3/TRBV12-4	TRBJ1-1	.	CASREQGNTEAFF	TGTGCCTCACGAGAACAGGGGAACACTGAAGCTTTCTTT
TRBD1	TRBV11-2	TRBJ2-1	.	CASSLYGQVLFF	TGTGCCAGCAGCTTATACGGACAGGTCCTGTTCTTC
.	TRBV6-2/TRBV6-3	TRBJ1-6	.	CASSYGYGNWKAPLHF	TGTGCCAGCAGTTACGGGTACGGGAATTGGAAGGCACCCCTCCACTTT
.	TRBV7-3	TRBJ2-3	.	CASSRTGTDTQYF	TGTGCCAGCAGCCGGACAGGCACAGATACGCAGTATTTT
TRBD1	TRBV2	TRBJ1-6	.	CASSPRTGQNSPLHF	TGTGCCAGCAGTCCAAGGACAGGTCAAAATTCACCCCTCCACTTT
.	TRBV14	TRBJ1-2	.	CASSQDSGYGYTF	TGTGCCAGCAGCCAAGATTCCGGCTATGGCTACACCTTC
.	TRBV4-1	TRBJ1-1	.	CASSQEGRADEAFF	TGCGCCAGCAGCCAAGAAGGGCGGGCGGATGAAGCTTTCTTT
.	TRBV19	TRBJ2-7	.	CASSPSLVNNEQYF	TGTGCCAGTAGTCCCTCCTTGGTGAACAACGAGCAGTACTTC
.	TRBV6-5	TRBJ1-1	.	CASSYSRGNTEAFF	TGTGCCAGCAGTTACTCCCGAGGGAACACTGAAGCTTTCTTT
TRBD2	TRBV7-8	TRBJ2-7	.	CASSLRGGLYGEQYF	TGTGCCAGCAGCTTACGGGGGGGACTCTATGGCGAGCAGTACTTC
TRBD1	TRBV27	TRBJ1-1	.	CASRPGGQGVNTEAFF	TGTGCCAGCAGACCCGGGGGACAGGGGGTAAACACTGAAGCTTTCTTT
.	TRBV5-6	TRBJ1-2	.	CASKFGRDAYGYTF	TGTGCCAGCAAGTTTGGCAGGGATGCCTATGGCTACACCTTC
.	TRBV6-6	TRBJ1-1	.	CASSSLRGTEAFF	TGTGCCAGCAGTAGCCTCAGGGGTACTGAAGCTTTCTTT